Following are 19 T cell receptor beta chains from one sample sequenced in a study of T-cell reconstitution after alpha-beta-depleted transplantation in children. TCRbeta library construction was performed incorporating unique molecular identifiers. TCRdb called the PCR reads again in MiXCR, with one record for every CDR3 protein. This table holds about 610,000 distinct CDR3 sequences, roughly a tenth found once. Sequencing used PBMCs from the stem cell graft donor, obtained from the stem cell graft. The receptors derive from a human donor who donated a stem cell graft to a child with acute myeloid leukemia.

This chain links TRBV20-1 with TRBJ2-5, with 11 bases matching TRBD1. Germline CDR1 reads DFQATT; CDR2 reads SNEGSKA (reference sequence). The CDR3 has 13 residues. Unmatched junction bases numbered 3, after V lost 3 bases and J lost 6 bases. In nucleotides, the CDR3 is TGCAGTGCTAGGGGGACAGGGGGAAAGACCCAGTACTTC. This translates into CSARGTGGKTQYF.

This clonotype has only a few counts. This chain connects TRBV5-5 to TRBJ2-7, with D maybe TRBD1 (5 bases). From germline, CDR1 is SGHKS and CDR2 YYEKEE (reference sequence). The ends were cut back, 0 bases at V and 3 bases at J, with 16 bases in the middle. The CDR3 covers 16 residues. For the CDR3, the DNA is TGTGCCAGCAGCTTGGAGGCCCACGGCAGGGTCTACGAGCAGTACTTC. This translates into CASSLEAHGRVYEQYF.

The J gene is TRBJ2-1, the V gene TRBV5-1, with a tentative D call TRBD2 (6 bases). Per germline, CDR1 SGHRS and CDR2 YFSETQ. The CDR3 covers 16 residues. V lost 0 bases and J 0 bases, leaving 10 bases between the germline ends. The CDR3 here is CASSLAASASYNEQFF. The CDR3 bases are TGCGCCAGCAGCTTGGCGGCTAGCGCCTCCTACAATGAGCAGTTCTTC.

This clonotype has only a few counts. The chain joins TRBV20-1 to TRBJ2-7, with D perhaps TRBD2 (6 bases). The germline V gene encodes CDR1 DFQATT and CDR2 SNEGSKA (reference sequence). This CDR3 has 12 residues. CDR3 bases: TGCAGGACCTCCGGGGGCTCCTACGAGCAGTACTTC. This translates into CRTSGGSYEQYF.

This clonotype was detected many times. The J gene is TRBJ2-3, the V gene TRBV28; a weak D match, TRBD1 (7 bases). V gave up 6 bases and J gave up 1 base, with 20 bases separating them. The CDR3 is made up of 17 amino acids. Germline assignment: CDR1 MDHEN and CDR2 SYDVKM. CDR3 loop: CASSPLYGGTGTDTQYF. In DNA form, the CDR3 reads TGTGCCAGCAGCCCCTTATATGGCGGGACAGGCACAGATACGCAGTATTTT.

This clonotype was found many times. This chain links TRBV5-1 with TRBJ2-2; no reliable D call. There are 14 residues in the CDR3. V dropped 4 bases and J dropped 5 bases, with 12 bases sitting between them. Germline V gene data show CDR1 as SGHRS and CDR2 as YFSETQ. This chain's CDR3 is CASSPITGTGELFF. The DNA of the CDR3 is TGCGCCAGCAGCCCCATCACCGGGACCGGGGAGCTGTTTTTT.

This clonotype turned up a few times. The CDR3 protein is CSAQGGPYEQYF. The CDR3 DNA is TGCAGCGCACAGGGGGGCCCCTACGAGCAGTACTTC. The V gene is TRBV29-1, the J gene TRBJ2-7; 8 nucleotides line up with TRBD1. V lost 7 bases and J lost 2; bases outside the gene matches: 4. This CDR3 spans 12 amino acids. Germline values: CDR1 SQVTM, CDR2 ANQGSEA.

The chain links TRBV6-4 to TRBJ2-3, with D possibly TRBD1 on 5 matching bases. The V end was cut by 5 bases, the J end by 2 bases, with 14 bases between. The CDR3 sequence is 15 residues long. Per the germline V gene, CDR1 is MRHNA and CDR2 is SNTAGT. The CDR3 protein is CASSLTVAPTDTQYF. CDR3 DNA sequence: TGTGCCAGCAGTCTGACAGTGGCCCCCACAGATACGCAGTATTTT.

In its sample, this clonotype was seen many times. This chain links TRBV28 with TRBJ2-7; 8 bases fit TRBD1. CDR3 size: 13 residues. The V and J ends lost 5 bases and 4 bases, in that order; junction bases with no gene match: 4. Germline CDR1 MDHEN, CDR2 SYDVKM. The CDR3 DNA follows: TGTGCCAGCAGTAAAGACAGGGGTTACGAGCAGTACTTC. Translated, it gives CASSKDRGYEQYF.

The sample holds one count of this clonotype. V gene TRBV5-4 combines with J gene TRBJ2-2, with TRBD2 as a possible D gene (6 bases). V lost 0 bases and J 5 bases, leaving 11 bases between the germline ends. CDR3 size: 15 residues. Germline V gives CDR1 SGHNT, CDR2 YYREEE (reference sequence). CDR3 amino acids: CASSLETRRTGELFF. The DNA for the CDR3 is TGTGCCAGCAGCTTGGAGACTAGAAGGACCGGGGAGCTGTTTTTT.

This clonotype was found a few times. The V call is TRBV28, the J call TRBJ2-2; no clear D. V was shortened by 7 bases and J by 0 bases, with 9 bases between the two germline ends. There are 14 residues in the CDR3. CDR1 and CDR2 (germline): MDHEN, SYDVKM. The CDR3 DNA reads as TGTGCCAGCACCGATCGTCCGAACACCGGGGAGCTGTTTTTT. Amino acids: CASTDRPNTGELFF. The entire variable domain, with the rest obtained from reference TRBV28 and TRBJ2-2, is as follows: DVKVTQSSRYLVKRTGEKVFLECVQDMDHENMFWYRQDPGLGLRLIYFSYDVKMKEKGDIPEGYSVSREKKERFSLILESASTNQTSMYLCASTDRPNTGELFFGEGSRLTVL.

This clonotype occurred many times. The chain couples TRBV27 to TRBJ2-5; TRBD1 matches at 11 bases. The V and J ends lost 5 bases and 5 bases, in that order; junction bases with no gene match: 7. The V gene's germline CDR1 is MNHEY and CDR2 SMNVEV (reference sequence). The CDR3 length is 15 residues. CDR3 coding DNA: TGTGCCAGCAGTCATTGGACAGGGGGCAGGGAGACCCAGTACTTC. It translates to CASSHWTGGRETQYF.

The chain carries TRBV5-5 and TRBJ2-1; a possible D gene is TRBD1 (5 bases). This CDR3 is built from 15 residues. Germline V gene lookup returns CDR1 SGHKS and CDR2 YYEKEE (reference sequence). V dropped 1 base and J dropped 5 bases, with 13 bases sitting between them. The CDR3 DNA reads as TGTGCCAGCAGCTTGCGGGCCAGGGTTAACAATGAGCAGTTCTTC. It encodes CASSLRARVNNEQFF.

The V call is TRBV23-1, the J call TRBJ2-3; TRBD2 aligns across 14 bases. Being an ORF, TRBV23-1 has a function that is uncertain. Losses at the gene ends were 3 bases for V and 7 bases for J; bases not matched to a gene: 3. The CDR3 contains 15 residues. In nucleotides, the CDR3 is TGCGCCAGCAGTCACGGACTAGCGGGAGGTAATACGCAGTATTTT. Its translation: CASSHGLAGGNTQYF.

This clonotype appeared a single time. The junction departs from the called germline gene at one end, perhaps through a read error. This rearrangement joins TRBV27 to TRBJ2-7, with D perhaps matching TRBD2 (6 bases). The CDR3 consists of 14 residues. The germline CDR1 and CDR2 sequences are MNHEY and SMNVEV (reference sequence). The CDR3 sequence: CASRPGGNSYERYF. The CDR3 nucleotides read TGTGCCAGCAGGCCTGGGGGGAACTCCTACGAGCGGTACTTC.

The V and J genes are TRBV7-2 and TRBJ2-3, with 10 bases that match TRBD2. With V trimmed by 6 bases and J by 2 bases, 5 bases remained unmatched. CDR1 SGHTA and CDR2 FQGNSA come from the germline V gene. The CDR3 runs to 15 residues. This chain's CDR3 is CASRYTSGITDTQYF. CDR3 bases: TGTGCCAGCAGATACACTAGCGGGATCACAGATACGCAGTATTTT.

This clonotype was recorded a few times. V usage is TRBV5-1 and J usage is TRBJ1-1; TRBD1 might be the D (5 bases). Trimming pared 0 bases from V and 4 bases from J, leaving 16 bases between. The length of the CDR3 is 16 residues. Germline V gene data show CDR1 as SGHRS and CDR2 as YFSETQ. For the CDR3, the DNA is TGCGCCAGCAGCTTGGGGGCAGGGAGTATCTCCACTGAAGCTTTCTTT. Translating it yields CASSLGAGSISTEAFF.

This clonotype was detected many times. Germline and junction disagree at one end, which may indicate a read error. This rearrangement joins TRBV5-1 to TRBJ2-1, with 8 nucleotides matching TRBD2. This CDR3 has 13 residues. CDR1 is SGHRS and CDR2 is YFSETQ in the germline V gene. CDR3 nucleotides: TGCGCCAGCAGCTTGGGAACTAGCGGCCCTCCAGTCTTC. This sequence encodes CASSLGTSGPPVF.

There are a few counts of this clonotype. The rearrangement links TRBV20-1 to TRBJ1-1; tentatively, D is TRBD1 (5 bases). In germline, CDR1 is DFQATT, CDR2 SNEGSKA (reference sequence). V shed 1 base and J shed 0 bases, with 15 bases lying between them. The CDR3 covers 16 residues. For the CDR3, the DNA is TGCAGTGCTAGAGTTGAAGGGTGGGGGATGAACACTGAAGCTTTCTTT. This gives the protein CSARVEGWGMNTEAFF.